Presented here are 19 T cell receptor beta chains from one specimen sequenced in a study of long-term antiretroviral therapy in people with HIV. The immunoSEQ assay was v3.0, run at survey level. Profiled with immunoSEQ multiplex PCR; TCRdb holds only in-frame clones, not every one. The sample has 15,000 to 20,000 clones, roughly 80% seen once. Sample: unsorted PBMCs, taken 2.3 years after starting antiretroviral therapy. These receptors came from a woman in her thirties or forties with HIV.

V gene TRBV6-1 combines with J gene TRBJ1-6; 7 nucleotides line up with TRBD1. Trimming cost V 3 bases and J 1 base; bases outside gene matches: 9. The CDR3 covers 18 residues. Germline values: CDR1 MNHNS, CDR2 SASEGT. This CDR3 is CASSDDGTDSSYNSPLHF. DNA for the CDR3: TGTGCCAGCAGTGACGATGGGACAGACAGTTCCTATAATTCACCCCTCCACTTT.

The chain combines TRBV29-1 with TRBJ1-1, with TRBD1 matching over 8 bases. Germline CDR1 and CDR2: SQVTM and ANQGSEA. V lost 4 bases, J lost 3 bases, and 7 bases stayed unmatched. The CDR3 is 14 amino acids. The CDR3 DNA is TGCAGCGTTGCCAGGGGGCGCTCGGACACTGAAGCTTTCTTT. This sequence encodes CSVARGRSDTEAFF.

The table lists this clone with a few counts. V usage is TRBV7-8 and J usage is TRBJ2-7; D is undetermined. The length of the CDR3 is 11 residues. Trimming removed 7 bases from V and 6 bases from J, with 10 bases in between. Germline-derived CDR1 and CDR2 are SGHVS and FQNEAQ. The CDR3 reads CASTPSGEQYF. The CDR3 nucleotides are TGTGCCAGCACCCCTTCCGGCGAGCAGTACTTC. Together with reference TRBV7-8 and TRBJ2-7, the CDR3 gives the full variable domain: GAGVSQSPRYKVAKRGQDVALRCDPISGHVSLFWYQQALGQGPEFLTYFQNEAQLDKSGLPSDRFFAERPEGSVSTLKIQRTQQEDSAVYLCASTPSGEQYFGPGTRLTVT.

By share, this clone counts as large (0.1 to 1%). The rearrangement uses TRBV4-2 and TRBJ2-3; TRBD2 matches 9 bases. Germline values: CDR1 LGHNA, CDR2 YNFKEQ. The CDR3 consists of 15 residues. With 3 bases clipped from V and 4 bases from J, the junction kept 5 bases outside the gene matches. The CDR3 region has the DNA TGTGCCAGCAGCCAGGCGGGAGGGGCCCCAGATACGCAGTATTTT. Amino acids: CASSQAGGAPDTQYF.

The chain links TRBV2 to TRBJ1-5, with D uncertain. Germline V gene sequence: CDR1 SNHLY, CDR2 FYNNEI. The CDR3 is 14 amino acids. Trimming pared 4 bases from V and 3 bases from J, leaving 10 bases between. The CDR3 region is CASSGPYINQPQHF. The CDR3 bases are TGTGCCAGCAGTGGTCCGTACATCAATCAGCCCCAGCATTTT.

The chain has TRBV7-6 and TRBJ2-5; D ambiguous. V was clipped by 5 bases and J by 1 base, with 11 bases between them. The CDR3 extends over 14 amino acids. CDR1 is SGHVS and CDR2 is FNYEAQ in the germline V gene. The CDR3 is CASSAWAGQETQYF. The CDR3 coding sequence is TGTGCCAGCAGCGCGTGGGCAGGCCAAGAGACCCAGTACTTC.

The V and J genes are TRBV6-1 and TRBJ1-1; possible D gene TRBD1, 6 bases. CDR1 is MNHNS and CDR2 is SASEGT in the germline V gene. The CDR3 length is 14 residues. Trimming shortened V by 8 bases and J by 4 bases, and 17 bases separated the two germline ends. The CDR3 DNA sequence: TGTGCCAGCCTTGTAGGGGGATGGGGCACTGAAGCTTTCTTT. As protein: CASLVGGWGTEAFF.

V and J are TRBV7-9 and TRBJ2-7; D might be TRBD2 (6 bases). The CDR3 consists of 14 residues. The V gene's germline CDR1 is SEHNR and CDR2 FQNEAQ (reference sequence). V was pared by 4 bases and J by 3 bases, with 13 bases between. This CDR3 reads CASSSAGSHYEQYF. The CDR3 bases are TGTGCCAGCAGCTCCGCGGGGTCCCACTACGAGCAGTACTTC.

The count of this clone is one. This chain connects TRBV5-1 to TRBJ1-1; 7 bases are a match to TRBD1. Trimming took 4 bases from V and 3 from J; bases not matched to a gene: 12. Germline assignment: CDR1 SGHRS and CDR2 YFSETQ. This CDR3 contains 16 residues. In DNA, the CDR3 is TGCGCCAGCAGCGCGTGGACAGGTCGGCGAGACACTGAAGCTTTCTTT. It yields the protein CASSAWTGRRDTEAFF.

The chain combines TRBV6-6 with TRBJ2-1; no definite D call. CDR3 length: 14 residues. Germline loops: CDR1 MNHNY, CDR2 SVGAGI (reference sequence). Trimming removed 4 bases from V and 2 bases from J, with 9 bases in between. CDR3 coding DNA: TGTGCCAGCAGTTTGGTAGGCACCTACAATGAGCAGTTCTTC. Its translation is CASSLVGTYNEQFF.

This chain links TRBV6-5 with TRBJ1-1, with D perhaps matching TRBD1 (5 bases). CDR1 is MNHEY, CDR2 SVGAGI, per germline. V was cut by 3 bases and J by 11 bases, with 22 bases left in between. This CDR3 is 15 amino acids long. CDR3 sequence: CASSYALRDPSQAFF. The CDR3 DNA sequence: TGTGCCAGCAGTTATGCCCTCCGGGACCCCTCCCAGGCTTTCTTT.

This clone is deemed large. V gene TRBV19 combines with J gene TRBJ1-6; 8 bases line up with TRBD1. The V segment lost 7 bases and the J segment 16 bases; nucleotides outside the gene matches: 15. The CDR3 consists of 14 residues. The germline gives CDR1 LNHDA, CDR2 SQIVND (reference sequence). Written as DNA, the CDR3 is TGTGCCAGTACTTTGACTGTTTCTCGGACAGGGCTCCACTTT. It is translated as CASTLTVSRTGLHF.

The chain recombines TRBV6-6 with TRBJ2-7; D gene unclear. Trimming took off 5 bases at V and 2 bases at J, with 16 bases between the two ends. CDR3 length: 15 residues. Per the germline V gene, CDR1 is MNHNY and CDR2 is SVGAGI (reference sequence). The CDR3 protein is CASSPHELGPYEQYF. In nucleotides, the CDR3 is TGTGCCAGCAGTCCCCACGAGCTCGGTCCCTACGAGCAGTACTTC.

The V and J genes are TRBV4-1 and TRBJ1-4; 10 positions match TRBD1. CDR1 MGHRA and CDR2 YSYEKL come from the germline V gene. V was pared by 6 bases and J by 5 bases, with 3 bases of the junction left unmatched. The length of the CDR3 is 14 residues. The CDR3 region has the DNA TGCGCCAGCAGACGACAGGGGGCGAATGAAAAACTGTTTTTT. This codes for CASRRQGANEKLFF.

The chain carries TRBV9 and TRBJ2-3; weak D call: TRBD1 (5 bases). Germline assignment: CDR1 SGDLS and CDR2 YYNGEE. The CDR3 totals 15 residues. V was cut by 4 bases and J by 2 bases, with 14 bases left in between. CDR3 nucleotides: TGTGCCAGCAGCCCTGGGGCAGCTACCACAGATACGCAGTATTTT. It yields the protein CASSPGAATTDTQYF. The full variable domain, in which reference TRBV9 and TRBJ2-3 provide the parts outside the CDR3, is DSGVTQTPKHLITATGQRVTLRCSPRSGDLSVYWYQQSLDQGLQFLIQYYNGEERAKGNILERFSAQQFPDLHSELNLSSLELGDSALYFCASSPGAATTDTQYFGPGTRLTVL.

The chain recombines TRBV18 with TRBJ1-3; no reliable D call. Trimming left V 3 bases short and J 2 bases short, with 8 bases between. Germline values: CDR1 KGHSH, CDR2 LQKENI. There are 14 residues in the CDR3. This CDR3 is CASSPGTAGNTIYF. In DNA form, the CDR3 reads TGTGCCAGCTCACCTGGCACAGCTGGAAACACCATATATTTT. Using reference TRBV18 and TRBJ1-3 for the parts outside the CDR3, the full variable domain is NAGVMQNPRHLVRRRGQEARLRCSPMKGHSHVYWYRQLPEEGLKFMVYLQKENIIDESGMPKERFSAEFPKEGPSILRIQQVVRGDSAAYFCASSPGTAGNTIYFGEGSWLTVV.

The chain is built from TRBV5-6 and TRBJ1-1; 10 bases line up with TRBD1. From germline, CDR1 is SGHDT and CDR2 YYEEEE. The V and J ends lost 3 bases and 5 bases, in that order; junction bases with no gene match: 1. This CDR3 contains 13 residues. CDR3 in amino acids: CASSSGQGTEAFF. The CDR3 DNA follows: TGTGCCAGCAGCTCGGGACAGGGGACTGAAGCTTTCTTT.

J is TRBJ1-6 and V is TRBV13; D unclear. CDR1 and CDR2 (germline): PRHDT, FYEKMQ (reference sequence). Trimming left V 1 base short and J 0 bases short, with 7 bases between. The CDR3 runs 16 residues. The CDR3 is CASSLAGSSYNSPLHF. The CDR3 DNA is TGTGCCAGCAGCTTAGCGGGGAGCTCCTATAATTCACCCCTCCACTTT.

This clone came up a few times. The CDR3 region is CAWSGDREELFF. CDR3 sequence (DNA): TGTGCCTGGAGTGGGGACAGGGAGGAACTGTTTTTT. The chain combines TRBV30 with TRBJ1-4, with 9 bases aligning to TRBD1. Germline CDR1 GTSNPN, CDR2 SVGIG (reference sequence). The junction had 3 bases not matched to a gene; V was cut back by 1 base and J by 12 bases. The CDR3 is 12 amino acids.